The T cell receptor beta chain under discussion was sequenced for a study of cytomegalovirus exposure and HLA in healthy donors. CDR3 size: 14 residues. Germline CDR1 and CDR2: MNHEY and SVGAGI. V dropped 6 bases and J dropped 8 bases, with 16 bases sitting between them. This PCR relied on a set of 60 Vbeta primers and 13 Jbeta primers. Clones were read by immunoSEQ multiplex PCR, and TCRdb kept only the in-frame ones, dropping some. The data hold 60,000 or so clones, with roughly 77% observed a single time. The clonotype comes from a woman aged 40 to 49 in good health and CMV-seropositive. The chain recombines TRBV6-5 with TRBJ1-4; possibly TRBD1 for D (5 bases). The specimen sequenced was PBMCs. CDR3 DNA sequence: TGTGCCAGCAGCCAGGGATTCCCTGGAGAAAAACTGTTTTTT. Its translation is CASSQGFPGEKLFF.